The clone carrying this T cell receptor (beta chain) has just a few counts. Antigen unknown. The germline V gene has CDR1 WSHSY and CDR2 SAAADI. Trimming took off 2 bases at V and 9 bases at J, with 8 bases between the two ends. This CDR3 contains 13 residues. The source of the sample is a study of CD8+CD57+ T cells in acquired aplastic anemia. Profiles of TCR beta VDJ and CDR3 were generated from a genomic DNA template. TCRdb redid the calling of the reads with MiXCR, one entry per CDR3 protein. The profile shows under 200,000 distinct CDR3 sequences, around 40% of them singletons. Overall study findings and caveats: Overlap between patients and controls comprised 25 to 30 CD8+ CDR3 sequences. Patients showed no significant difference from controls in CD8+ Simpson's diversity.

The sequence was obtained from a human donor in good health. Sequencing used sorted CD4+, CD8+, or CD8+CD57+ T cells (not recorded which) from PBMCs. The chain uses TRBV10-2 and TRBJ1-6; D gene uncertain. DNA for the CDR3: TGCGCCAGCAGTGAGGATCTGGTTTCACCCCTCCACTTT. Its protein product is CASSEDLVSPLHF.